A single sample is the source of the 17 T cell receptor beta chains below, sequenced in a study of T cell responses to AZD1222 COVID-19 vaccine. Sequencing used immunoSEQ multiplex PCR; TCRdb keeps in-frame clones, though not all of them. The sample lists 110,000 or so clones; 80% to 90% were seen once. The sample here was peripheral blood, taken 28 days after the second AZD1222 dose. The receptors here all came from an adult who received the AZD1222 COVID-19 vaccine.

This clone was seen a handful of times. The chain couples TRBV6-5 to TRBJ1-4; TRBD1 agrees at 9 bases. Per the germline V gene, CDR1 is MNHEY and CDR2 is SVGAGI. The CDR3 covers 15 residues. Trimming at V came to 8 bases and at J to 3 bases, leaving 7 bases not matched to a gene. The CDR3, as DNA: TGTGCCAGCTCTGACAGGGGGATGGCTAATGAAAAACTGTTTTTT. It encodes CASSDRGMANEKLFF.

This rearrangement joins TRBV19 to TRBJ1-2, with D perhaps TRBD1 (5 bases). The CDR3 length is 15 residues. Trimming left V 3 bases short and J 4 bases short, with 15 bases between. Germline loops: CDR1 LNHDA, CDR2 SQIVND (reference sequence). CDR3 in DNA: TGTGCCAGTAGTATCGGAGGGGTCACTGTCTATGGCTACACCTTC. Translating gives CASSIGGVTVYGYTF.

The chain combines TRBV19 with TRBJ2-2; D may be TRBD1 (5 bases). Trimming shortened V by 2 bases and J by 6 bases, and 13 bases separated the two germline ends. CDR1 and CDR2 from the germline V gene are LNHDA and SQIVND (reference sequence). The CDR3 contains 15 residues. CDR3 bases: TGTGCCAGTAGTATATTGTCAGGGCAGGCCGGGGAGCTGTTTTTT. Translated, it gives CASSILSGQAGELFF.

The rearrangement links TRBV9 to TRBJ2-7; 9 bases align to TRBD2. This CDR3 has 17 residues. V lost 0 bases and J lost 0; bases outside the gene matches: 7. The germline V gene has CDR1 SGDLS and CDR2 YYNGEE. The CDR3 protein is CASSVEGLAGSSYEQYF. For the CDR3, the DNA is TGTGCCAGCAGCGTAGAAGGGCTAGCGGGGTCCTCCTACGAGCAGTACTTC.

This clone was observed a few times. J is TRBJ1-2 and V is TRBV7-9; no reliable D call. Per the germline V gene, CDR1 is SEHNR and CDR2 is FQNEAQ (reference sequence). The CDR3 is 13 amino acids. Trimming took 3 bases from V and 5 from J, leaving 10 bases between them. CDR3 in DNA: TGTGCCAGCAGCTTTACGGCGTTTTATGGCTACACCTTC. Amino acid sequence: CASSFTAFYGYTF.

This chain joins TRBV27 and TRBJ2-7, with TRBD1 matching over 7 bases. The ends lost 4 bases at V and 7 bases at J; junction bases unmatched: 13. The germline V gene has CDR1 MNHEY and CDR2 SMNVEV (reference sequence). This CDR3 region has 15 residues. The CDR3 spells CASSSGTEGTGEQYF. DNA of the CDR3: TGTGCCAGCAGTTCAGGGACAGAGGGGACGGGGGAGCAGTACTTC.

The rearrangement uses TRBV19 and TRBJ2-7, with TRBD1 matching 9 bases. In germline, CDR1 is LNHDA, CDR2 SQIVND (reference sequence). Trimming cost V 3 bases and J 5 bases; bases outside gene matches: 8. The CDR3 runs 15 residues. The CDR3: CASSMGTGRMDEQYF. The CDR3 nucleotides read TGTGCCAGTAGTATGGGGACAGGGAGAATGGACGAGCAGTACTTC.

The rearrangement joins TRBV9 to TRBJ2-7, with D possibly TRBD1 on 6 matching bases. The CDR3 contains 16 residues. CDR1 is SGDLS and CDR2 is YYNGEE in the germline V gene. The germline V and J ends were trimmed by 4 bases and 3 bases, with 20 bases remaining between them. The CDR3 is CASSPRQEVLGYEQYF. For the CDR3, the DNA is TGTGCCAGCAGCCCGAGACAGGAGGTTCTAGGCTACGAGCAGTACTTC.

The chain has TRBV5-1 and TRBJ2-7, with 13 positions matching TRBD2. With 0 bases clipped from V and 0 bases from J, the junction kept 6 bases outside the gene matches. CDR3 length: 18 amino acids. Germline V gene sequence: CDR1 SGHRS, CDR2 YFSETQ. CDR3 bases: TGCGCCAGCAGCTTGGTCGTGACTAGCGGGGGGAGCTCCTACGAGCAGTACTTC. The encoded protein is CASSLVVTSGGSSYEQYF.

The chain combines TRBV11-1 with TRBJ2-1, with D perhaps assigned TRBD1 or TRBD2 (6 bases each). Per germline, CDR1 SGHAT and CDR2 FQDESV (reference sequence). The CDR3 spans 15 residues. V lost 8 bases and J 3 bases, leaving 17 bases between the germline ends. CDR3 in DNA: TGTGCCAGCGGGGGGACAATGAACTTCTACAATGAGCAGTTCTTC. Protein: CASGGTMNFYNEQFF.

This chain's CDR3 is CASSLAYPAPREDTQYF. In DNA, the CDR3 is TGTGCCAGCAGCTTAGCCTACCCGGCTCCCCGGGAGGATACGCAGTATTTT. The chain combines TRBV7-9 with TRBJ2-3; a possible D gene is TRBD2 (6 bases). The CDR3 covers 17 residues. Per germline, CDR1 SEHNR and CDR2 FQNEAQ (reference sequence). With 0 bases removed from V and 6 bases from J, the gap between germline ends came to 19 bases.

This chain uses TRBV9 with TRBJ2-1; tentative D call: TRBD1 (6 bases). In germline, CDR1 is SGDLS, CDR2 YYNGEE. The CDR3 has 15 amino acids. Trimming shortened V by 4 bases and J by 3 bases, and 14 bases separated the two germline ends. In DNA, the CDR3 is TGTGCCAGCAGCTCCGTGACAGGTTACTACAATGAGCAGTTCTTC. It translates to CASSSVTGYYNEQFF.

The chain couples TRBV11-3 to TRBJ1-5; TRBD1 is a possible D gene (6 bases). The V and J ends lost 4 bases and 9 bases respectively, with 13 bases between them. Germline V gene lookup returns CDR1 SGHNT and CDR2 YENEEA. The CDR3 is made up of 13 amino acids. Here the CDR3 reads CASSSDRRGPQHF. In nucleotides, the CDR3 is TGTGCCAGCAGCTCCGACAGGAGGGGGCCCCAGCATTTT.

The rearrangement links TRBV6-1 to TRBJ1-1; D gene ambiguous. The CDR3 covers 14 residues. Germline assignment: CDR1 MNHNS and CDR2 SASEGT. Trimming stripped 1 base from V and 4 bases from J, with 10 bases between. The CDR3 DNA sequence: TGTGCCAGCAGTGAAGTACTTGAGGGCACTGAAGCTTTCTTT. It encodes CASSEVLEGTEAFF.

The chain recombines TRBV4-1 with TRBJ2-7; D unresolved. V lost 4 bases to trimming and J lost 2 bases, with 9 bases between them. CDR3 size: 13 residues. Germline-derived CDR1 and CDR2 are MGHRA and YSYEKL. In nucleotides, the CDR3 is TGCGCCAGCAGCCTAAGACGGGCCTACGAGCAGTACTTC. Protein: CASSLRRAYEQYF.

The chain combines TRBV5-6 with TRBJ2-5; 8 bases line up with TRBD1. With 4 bases clipped from V and 2 bases from J, the junction kept 7 bases outside the gene matches. The CDR3 contains 15 residues. Germline CDR1 and CDR2: SGHDT and YYEEEE. This CDR3 is CASSETGGTQETQYF. Here the CDR3 DNA reads TGTGCCAGCAGCGAAACAGGGGGTACTCAAGAGACCCAGTACTTC.

The V gene is TRBV14, the J gene TRBJ2-2; D is ambiguous. The germline V gene encodes CDR1 SGHDN and CDR2 FVKESK. This CDR3 is 12 amino acids long. V was clipped by 4 bases and J by 15 bases, with 15 bases between them. The CDR3 protein is CASSPQDGVMFF. The DNA of the CDR3 is TGTGCCAGCAGCCCTCAGGACGGAGTGATGTTTTTT.